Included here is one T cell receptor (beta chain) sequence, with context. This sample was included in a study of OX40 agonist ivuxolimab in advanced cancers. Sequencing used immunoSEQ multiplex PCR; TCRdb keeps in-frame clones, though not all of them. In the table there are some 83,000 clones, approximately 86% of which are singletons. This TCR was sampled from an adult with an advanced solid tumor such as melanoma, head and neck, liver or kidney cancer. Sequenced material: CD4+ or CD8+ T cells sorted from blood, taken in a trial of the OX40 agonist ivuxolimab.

Here the CDR3 reads CAWSLGNEGIQYF. CDR3 sequence (DNA): TGTGCCTGGAGTTTGGGGAACGAGGGCATTCAGTACTTC. This chain connects TRBV30 to TRBJ2-4; the D gene is possibly TRBD2 (5 bases). Trimming removed 2 bases at V and 9 bases at J, with 14 bases between. Germline-derived CDR1 and CDR2 are GTSNPN and SVGIG (reference sequence). The CDR3 is 13 amino acids.